This section outlines one T cell receptor beta chain sequence together with its context. Its antigen remains unknown. The entry originates in a study of cytomegalovirus exposure and HLA in healthy donors. Findings and limits, study-wide: A classifier reportedly called cytomegalovirus status with high sensitivity and specificity. Altogether, 150 to 200 TCR beta chains were recorded as cytomegalovirus-associated. Researchers reported in a later analysis that common viral pathogens appeared linked to several top clusters. CMV serostatus alone was available as immune exposure information.

60 Vbeta and 13 Jbeta primers were used in PCR. The assay was immunoSEQ multiplex PCR, and TCRdb's table has in-frame clones only and misses some. The sample records fewer than 200,000 clones, around 81% being singletons. CDR3 length: 20 residues. V and J are TRBV21-1 and TRBJ1-5; the table's D call, TRBD1, has no DNA check behind it. TRBV21-1 is assigned pseudogene status. The sample taken for sequencing was PBMCs. The sequence was collected from a woman aged 25 to 39 in good health and CMV-seronegative. The CDR3 DNA reads as TGTGCCAGCAGGGCGTGGGCGGCAGACAGCGCCACTCATAGCAATCAGCCCCAGCATTTT. Translated: CASRAWAADSATHSNQPQHF.